Below are 13 T cell receptor beta chains sequenced from a single sample in a study of shared clonotypes between healthy human individuals. Here immunoSEQ multiplex PCR was the method, and the copy in TCRdb shows in-frame clones only, minus some. The sample has some 2 million clones, roughly 94% seen once. The sequencing sample was made of naive CD4+ T cells sorted from blood. Subset reported: CD45RA+ positively selected. These receptor sequences come from a man aged 18 to 35 in good health.

The chain recombines TRBV5-4 with TRBJ2-5, with D maybe TRBD1 (6 bases). Germline CDR1 reads SGHNT; CDR2 reads YYREEE (reference sequence). Deletions cut 1 base from V and 2 bases from J, with 24 bases between. This CDR3 comprises 19 residues. The CDR3 spells CASSLTGQSRRGSQETQYF. DNA of the CDR3: TGTGCCAGCAGCTTGACGGGCCAGAGTCGAAGGGGGAGTCAAGAGACCCAGTACTTC.

This rearrangement joins TRBV18 to TRBJ1-2; D is uncertain. The CDR3 contains 15 residues. Between the trimmed V and J ends, which lost 4 bases and 1 base, there was a span of 13 bases. Germline V gene lookup returns CDR1 KGHSH and CDR2 LQKENI. This CDR3 is CASSQPGARNYGYTF. The DNA for the CDR3 is TGTGCCAGCTCACAACCGGGAGCTCGTAACTATGGCTACACCTTC.

The rearrangement uses TRBV6-1 and TRBJ1-1; no firm D call. The germline V gene has CDR1 MNHNS and CDR2 SASEGT. CDR3 length equals 13 residues. With 1 base removed from V and 4 bases from J, the gap between germline ends came to 7 bases. The CDR3 nucleotides are TGTGCCAGCAGTGAAGGACGGAGCACTGAAGCTTTCTTT. Its protein product is CASSEGRSTEAFF.

The chain carries TRBV6-6 and TRBJ1-6; 7 positions match TRBD1. The CDR3 extends over 14 amino acids. The V and J ends lost 2 bases and 7 bases, in that order; junction bases with no gene match: 2. Germline lookup yields CDR1 MNHNY and CDR2 SVGAGI (reference sequence). The CDR3 region is CASSYRDSNSPLHF. The CDR3 DNA sequence: TGTGCCAGCAGTTACCGGGACAGCAATTCACCCCTCCACTTT.

The rearrangement uses TRBV5-1 and TRBJ2-2, with D hard to call. Trimming shortened V by 2 bases and J by 2 bases, and 10 bases separated the two germline ends. The CDR3 covers 15 residues. From germline, CDR1 is SGHRS and CDR2 YFSETQ. The CDR3 region is CASSFWGLNTGELFF. CDR3 bases: TGCGCCAGCAGCTTTTGGGGATTAAACACCGGGGAGCTGTTTTTT.

J is TRBJ2-4 and V is TRBV19; D might be TRBD1 (6 bases). CDR3 size: 13 residues. Germline V CDR1 and CDR2: LNHDA, SQIVND (reference sequence). The germline V and J ends were trimmed by 6 bases and 9 bases, with 15 bases remaining between them. CDR3 protein: CASSRRRGVIQYF. The CDR3 DNA is TGTGCCAGTAGCCGACGCAGGGGCGTCATTCAGTACTTC. The variable domain in full, with the rest retrieved from reference TRBV19 and TRBJ2-4, is DGGITQSPKYLFRKEGQNVTLSCEQNLNHDAMYWYRQDPGQGLRLIYYSQIVNDFQKGDIAEGYSVSREKKESFPLTVTSAQKNPTAFYLCASSRRRGVIQYFGAGTRLSVL.

The J gene is TRBJ2-5, the V gene TRBV7-2, with 7 bases that match TRBD2. Per germline, CDR1 SGHTA and CDR2 FQGNSA. This CDR3 is built from 15 residues. V shed 5 bases, J shed 2 bases, and the junction held 8 bases outside the gene matches. CDR3 protein: CASSRGETRQETQYF. Written as DNA, the CDR3 is TGTGCCAGCAGCCGGGGGGAGACGAGACAAGAGACCCAGTACTTC. Looking up the rest from reference TRBV7-2 and TRBJ2-5 gives the full variable domain: GAGVSQSPSNKVTEKGKDVELRCDPISGHTALYWYRQSLGQGLEFLIYFQGNSAPDKSGLPSDRFSAERTGGSVSTLTIQRTQQEDSAVYLCASSRGETRQETQYFGPGTRLLVL.

This chain uses TRBV2 with TRBJ2-7; 9 bases match TRBD1. The V gene's germline CDR1 is SNHLY and CDR2 FYNNEI. Trimming took 6 bases from V and 2 from J; bases not matched to a gene: 8. The CDR3 consists of 15 residues. In DNA, the CDR3 is TGTGCCAGCAGGCCGACAGGGGGTTATACCTACGAGCAGTACTTC. This codes for CASRPTGGYTYEQYF.

This rearrangement joins TRBV5-1 to TRBJ2-5; 10 nucleotides match TRBD2. CDR3 size: 16 residues. The V gene end was trimmed by 2 bases and the J gene end by 5 bases; junction bases not matched to a gene: 9. Germline V lookup: CDR1 SGHRS, CDR2 YFSETQ. The CDR3 protein is CASSLGDSGGYETQYF. For the CDR3, the DNA is TGCGCCAGCAGCTTAGGGGATAGCGGGGGGTACGAGACCCAGTACTTC.

The chain couples TRBV5-5 to TRBJ1-6; possibly TRBD1 for D (5 bases). Trimming left V 4 bases short and J 12 bases short, with 17 bases between. Germline V gene sequence: CDR1 SGHKS, CDR2 YYEKEE (reference sequence). The CDR3 extends over 14 amino acids. CDR3 DNA: TGTGCCAGCAGCCCGGGGGAGGGGAAAAAACCCCTCCACTTT. This codes for CASSPGEGKKPLHF.

The V call is TRBV19, the J call TRBJ2-7; D gene uncertain. This CDR3 has 9 amino acids. The germline V and J ends were trimmed by 11 bases and 7 bases, with 9 bases remaining between them. Germline V gene data show CDR1 as LNHDA and CDR2 as SQIVND (reference sequence). The CDR3 is CAAPSEQYF. The CDR3 region has the DNA TGTGCCGCCCCATCAGAGCAGTACTTC.

The CDR3, as DNA: TGTGCCTGGGGAGGACTCGCGAACACCGGGGAGCTGTTTTTT. Protein sequence: CAWGGLANTGELFF. The chain couples TRBV30 to TRBJ2-2, with a tentative D call TRBD2 (5 bases). Germline-derived CDR1 and CDR2 are GTSNPN and SVGIG (reference sequence). V lost 5 bases and J 0 bases, leaving 10 bases between the germline ends. The CDR3 has 14 amino acids.

CDR3 nucleotides: TGCAGCGTGCCCAGGGTCACCGGGACTCTCGACCAAGAGACCCAGTACTTC. This sequence encodes CSVPRVTGTLDQETQYF. The J gene is TRBJ2-5, the V gene TRBV29-1; a possible D gene is TRBD2 (6 bases). There are 17 residues in the CDR3. Germline loops: CDR1 SQVTM, CDR2 ANQGSEA. The V and J ends lost 6 bases and 0 bases respectively, with 23 bases between them.